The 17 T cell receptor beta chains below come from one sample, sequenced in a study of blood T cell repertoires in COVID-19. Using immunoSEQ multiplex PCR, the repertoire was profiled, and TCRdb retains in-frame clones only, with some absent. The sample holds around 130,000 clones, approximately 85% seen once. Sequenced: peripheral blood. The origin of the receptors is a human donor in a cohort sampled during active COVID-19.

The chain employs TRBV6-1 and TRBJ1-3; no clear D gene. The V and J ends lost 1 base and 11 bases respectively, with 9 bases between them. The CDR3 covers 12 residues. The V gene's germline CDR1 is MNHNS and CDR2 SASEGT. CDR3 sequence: CASSEGERPIYF. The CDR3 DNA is TGTGCCAGCAGTGAAGGGGAGAGGCCCATATATTTT.

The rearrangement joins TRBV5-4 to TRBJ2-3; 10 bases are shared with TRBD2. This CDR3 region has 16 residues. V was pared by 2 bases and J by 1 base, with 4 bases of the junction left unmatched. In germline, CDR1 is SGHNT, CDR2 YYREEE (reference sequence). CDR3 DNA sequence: TGTGCCAGCAGCTTACCCGGGACTAGCGGCACAGATACGCAGTATTTT. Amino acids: CASSLPGTSGTDTQYF.

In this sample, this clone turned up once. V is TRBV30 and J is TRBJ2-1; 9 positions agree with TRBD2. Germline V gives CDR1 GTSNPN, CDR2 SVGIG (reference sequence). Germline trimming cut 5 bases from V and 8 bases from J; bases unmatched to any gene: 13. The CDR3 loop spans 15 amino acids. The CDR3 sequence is CAWAGGSGSSDEQFF. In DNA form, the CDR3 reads TGTGCCTGGGCAGGGGGTAGCGGGAGTTCGGATGAGCAGTTCTTC.

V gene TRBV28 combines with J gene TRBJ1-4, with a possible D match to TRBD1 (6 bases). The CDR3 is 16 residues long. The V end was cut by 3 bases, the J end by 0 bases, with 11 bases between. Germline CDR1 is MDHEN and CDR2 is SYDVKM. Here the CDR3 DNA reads TGTGCCAGCAGTTTGCTGGGGGCAGCAACTAATGAAAAACTGTTTTTT. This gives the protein CASSLLGAATNEKLFF.

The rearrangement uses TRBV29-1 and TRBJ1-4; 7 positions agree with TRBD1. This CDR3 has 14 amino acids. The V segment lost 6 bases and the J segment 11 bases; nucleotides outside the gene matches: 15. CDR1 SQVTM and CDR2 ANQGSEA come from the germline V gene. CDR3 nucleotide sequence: TGCAGCGTGGGTACAGGGGCCCAGGTGCGGAAACTGTTTTTT. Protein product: CSVGTGAQVRKLFF.

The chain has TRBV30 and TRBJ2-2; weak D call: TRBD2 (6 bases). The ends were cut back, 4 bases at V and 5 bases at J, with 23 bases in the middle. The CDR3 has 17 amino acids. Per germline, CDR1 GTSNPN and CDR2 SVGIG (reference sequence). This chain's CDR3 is CAWNPFSGPTRTGELFF. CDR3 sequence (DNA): TGTGCCTGGAACCCTTTTAGCGGCCCAACCAGGACCGGGGAGCTGTTTTTT.

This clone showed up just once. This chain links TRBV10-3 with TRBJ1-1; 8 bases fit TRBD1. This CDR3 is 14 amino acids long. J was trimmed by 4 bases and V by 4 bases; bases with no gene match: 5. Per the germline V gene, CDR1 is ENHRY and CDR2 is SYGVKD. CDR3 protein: CAISGGRGPTEAFF. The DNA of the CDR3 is TGTGCCATCAGTGGGGGCAGGGGGCCCACTGAAGCTTTCTTT.

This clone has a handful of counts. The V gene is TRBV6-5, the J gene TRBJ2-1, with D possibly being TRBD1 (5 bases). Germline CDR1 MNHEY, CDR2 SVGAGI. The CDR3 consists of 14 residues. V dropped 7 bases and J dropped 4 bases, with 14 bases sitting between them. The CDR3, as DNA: TGTGCCAGCAAACCGCTCGCAGGGTACAATGAGCAGTTCTTC. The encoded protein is CASKPLAGYNEQFF.

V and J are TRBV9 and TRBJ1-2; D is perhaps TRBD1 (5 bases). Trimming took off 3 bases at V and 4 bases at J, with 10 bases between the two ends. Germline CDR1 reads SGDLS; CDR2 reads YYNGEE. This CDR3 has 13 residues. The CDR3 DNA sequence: TGTGCCAGCAGCGGGGGGGAGAGCTATGGCTACACCTTC. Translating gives CASSGGESYGYTF.

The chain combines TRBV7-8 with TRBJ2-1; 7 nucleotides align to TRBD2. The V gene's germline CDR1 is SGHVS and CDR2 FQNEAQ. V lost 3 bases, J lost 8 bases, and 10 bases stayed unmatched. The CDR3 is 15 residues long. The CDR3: CASSFLRGGSDEQFF. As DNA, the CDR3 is TGTGCCAGCAGCTTCCTTAGGGGCGGGAGTGATGAGCAGTTCTTC.

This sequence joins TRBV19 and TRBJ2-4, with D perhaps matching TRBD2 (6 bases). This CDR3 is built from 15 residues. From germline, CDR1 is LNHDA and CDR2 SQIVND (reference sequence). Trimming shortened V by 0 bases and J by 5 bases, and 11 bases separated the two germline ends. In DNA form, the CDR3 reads TGTGCCAGTAGTATAGATGCGGGGTGGGAAAACATTCAGTACTTC. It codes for CASSIDAGWENIQYF.

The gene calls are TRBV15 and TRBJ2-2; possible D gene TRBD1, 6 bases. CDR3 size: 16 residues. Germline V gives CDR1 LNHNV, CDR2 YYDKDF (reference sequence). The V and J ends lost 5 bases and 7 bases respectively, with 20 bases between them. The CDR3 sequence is CATSEGRGRGHGELFF. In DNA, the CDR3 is TGTGCCACCAGCGAAGGCAGGGGTAGGGGACACGGGGAGCTGTTTTTT.

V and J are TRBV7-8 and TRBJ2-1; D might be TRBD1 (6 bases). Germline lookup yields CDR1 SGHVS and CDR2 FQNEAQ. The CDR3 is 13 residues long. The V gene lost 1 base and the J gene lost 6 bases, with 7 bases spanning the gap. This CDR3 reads CASSLGGPNEQFF. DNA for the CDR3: TGTGCCAGCAGCTTAGGGGGGCCCAATGAGCAGTTCTTC.

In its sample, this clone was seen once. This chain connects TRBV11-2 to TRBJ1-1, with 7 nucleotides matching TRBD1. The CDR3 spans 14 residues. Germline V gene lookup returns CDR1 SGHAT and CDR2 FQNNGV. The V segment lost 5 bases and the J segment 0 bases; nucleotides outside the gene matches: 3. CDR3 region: CASSHGTVNTEAFF. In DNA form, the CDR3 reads TGTGCCAGCAGCCACGGGACAGTGAACACTGAAGCTTTCTTT. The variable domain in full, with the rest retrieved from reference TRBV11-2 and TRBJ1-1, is EAGVAQSPRYKIIEKRQSVAFWCNPISGHATLYWYQQILGQGPKLLIQFQNNGVVDDSQLPKDRFSAERLKGVDSTLKIQPAKLEDSAVYLCASSHGTVNTEAFFGQGTRLTVV.

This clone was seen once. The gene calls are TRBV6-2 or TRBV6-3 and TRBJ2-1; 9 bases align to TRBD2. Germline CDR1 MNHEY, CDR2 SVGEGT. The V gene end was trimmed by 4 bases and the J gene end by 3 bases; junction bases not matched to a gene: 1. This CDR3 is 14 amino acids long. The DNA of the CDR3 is TGTGCCAGCAGTTTAGCGGGGGACTACAATGAGCAGTTCTTC. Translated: CASSLAGDYNEQFF.

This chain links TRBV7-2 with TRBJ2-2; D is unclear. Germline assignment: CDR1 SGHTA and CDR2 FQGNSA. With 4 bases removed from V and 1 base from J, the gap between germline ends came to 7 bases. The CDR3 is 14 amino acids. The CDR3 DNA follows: TGTGCCAGCAGCTCCGGAGAGAACACCGGGGAGCTGTTTTTT. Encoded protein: CASSSGENTGELFF. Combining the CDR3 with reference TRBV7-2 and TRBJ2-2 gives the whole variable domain GAGVSQSPSNKVTEKGKDVELRCDPISGHTALYWYRQSLGQGLEFLIYFQGNSAPDKSGLPSDRFSAERTGGSVSTLTIQRTQQEDSAVYLCASSSGENTGELFFGEGSRLTVL.

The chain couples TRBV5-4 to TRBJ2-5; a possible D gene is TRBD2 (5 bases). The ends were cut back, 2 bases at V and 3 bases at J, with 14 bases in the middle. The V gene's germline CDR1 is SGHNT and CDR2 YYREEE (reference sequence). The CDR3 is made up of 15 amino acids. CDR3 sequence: CASSFSWRVEETQYF. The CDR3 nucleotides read TGTGCCAGCAGCTTTTCTTGGCGGGTTGAAGAGACCCAGTACTTC.